These T cell receptor beta chains were read from a single sample in a study of cytomegalovirus exposure and HLA in healthy donors. The data were produced by immunoSEQ multiplex PCR, yet TCRdb's version contains in-frame clones alone and is incomplete. The sample is made up of under 70,000 clones, and the top ten hold approximately 2.4% of it. The sequenced sample was PBMCs. These receptors originate from a female donor in good health and CMV-seropositive. Both conserved end residues are trimmed from each CDR3.

>TRBJ1-2|TRBV29-1
SVEPVNYGYT
>TRBJ1-1|TRBV6-5
ASSYVGTGDTEAF
>TRBJ2-7|TRBV19
ASSPAGTYEQY
>TRBJ2-1|TRBV5-1
ASSLAQNDNEQF
>TRBJ2-1|TRBV5-4
ASSFLAGSDNEQF
>TRBJ1-3|TRBV5-4
ASSPDINSGNTIY
>TRBJ1-1|TRBV4-1
ASSQEPSQGMNTEAF
>TRBJ2-5|TRBV18
ASSPGTTEETQY
>TRBJ2-2|TRBV5-5
ASSAVRQAPNTGELF
>TRBJ2-3|TRBV6-4
ASSDGTGGTDTQY
>TRBJ2-7|TRBV19
ASSIGLAGSYEQY
>TRBJ1-2|TRBV18
ASSPQLGTGDTGYT
>TRBJ2-1|TRBV4-1
ASSQENLYNEQF
>TRBJ1-1|TRBV28
ASSFIGVNTEAF
>TRBJ1-1|TRBV30
AWTPGEFEAF
>TRBJ2-1|TRBV9
ASSVGTGTYNEQF
>TRBJ1-2|TRBV18
ASSPGGFNRYT
>TRBJ2-7|TRBV18
ASSPGTGETYEQY
>TRBJ2-5|TRBV6-5
ASSQAKGKETQY
>TRBJ1-1|TRBV6-5
ASTGDTEAF
>TRBJ1-2|TRBV6-5
ASSGHRDGYT
>TRBJ2-5|TRBV4-1
ASSRSLHGEQETQY
>TRBJ2-1|TRBV6-4
ASSREAGYNEQF
>TRBJ1-1|TRBV11-2
ASSFTQGTTEAF